These T cell receptor beta chains were read from a single sample in a study of T-cell reconstitution after alpha-beta-depleted transplantation in children. TCRdb analysed the PCR reads with MiXCR anew, one entry per CDR3 protein. The sample records about 900,000 distinct CDR3 sequences, roughly 29% being singletons. The material sequenced was PBMCs, mostly from graft donor cells, taken 360 days after TCRalphabeta/CD19-depleted stem cell transplant. The receptors stem from a boy in the first two years of life who had a stem cell transplant for SCID, so the T cells may come from the graft donor. The CDR3 runs from the conserved cysteine through the conserved F or W. D genes are given only for firm matches. The listing skips clone size in some rows; elsewhere it reads once, few, many or a size class.

D	J	V	size	CDR3	DNA
-	TRBJ2-3	TRBV27	-	CASTLGQRTTDTQYF	TGTGCCAGCACACTGGGACAAAGGACTACAGATACGCAGTATTTT
-	TRBJ1-2	TRBV6-4	few	CASTNEGWDGYTF	TGTGCCAGCACCAATGAGGGTTGGGATGGCTACACCTTC
-	TRBJ2-2	TRBV7-3	-	CASSLSALNTGELFF	TGTGCCAGCAGCTTGTCGGCCCTGAACACCGGGGAGCTGTTTTTT
-	TRBJ1-2	TRBV6-1	-	CASSERYRAPSYGYTF	TGTGCCAGCAGTGAACGCTACAGGGCACCGAGCTATGGCTACACCTTC
-	TRBJ1-1	TRBV20-1	-	CSAGAVTEAFF	TGCAGTGCTGGGGCGGTCACTGAAGCTTTCTTT
-	TRBJ1-2	TRBV12-3/TRBV12-4	-	CASRRTQGNYTF	TGTGCCAGCAGACGTACTCAGGGAAACTACACCTTC
-	TRBJ2-1	TRBV6-6	-	CASGSRHNEQFF	TGTGCCAGCGGGTCTCGACACAATGAGCAGTTCTTC
-	TRBJ2-3	TRBV7-6	-	CASSFFPGEEGADTQYF	TGTGCCAGCAGCTTTTTCCCGGGAGAGGAAGGAGCAGATACGCAGTATTTT
TRBD1	TRBJ1-6	TRBV13	-	CASQGGAYNSPLHF	TGTGCCTCCCAAGGGGGCGCCTATAATTCACCCCTCCACTTT
-	TRBJ2-5	TRBV5-5	-	CASRVGSQETQYF	TGTGCCAGCAGGGTGGGGAGCCAAGAGACCCAGTACTTC
-	TRBJ1-2	TRBV5-1	few	CASSVGVYGYTF	TGCGCCAGCAGCGTGGGAGTCTATGGCTACACCTTC
-	TRBJ2-3	TRBV29-1	once	CSVEKEGSTDTQYF	TGCAGCGTTGAAAAGGAGGGAAGCACAGATACGCAGTATTTT
-	TRBJ1-2	TRBV20-1	-	CCARDSPTWTVSFGYTF	TGCTGTGCTAGAGATTCTCCAACCTGGACAGTGTCATTTGGCTACACCTTC
TRBD1	TRBJ2-2	TRBV7-2	-	CASSFDRVRTGELFF	TGTGCCAGCAGCTTTGACAGGGTACGGACCGGGGAGCTGTTTTTT
TRBD1	TRBJ2-7	TRBV29-1	few	CSVIRTGSEQYF	TGCAGCGTGATAAGGACAGGGAGCGAGCAGTACTTC
TRBD2	TRBJ2-7	TRBV6-1	-	CASSWGLGYEQYF	TGTGCCAGCAGCTGGGGACTAGGCTACGAGCAGTACTTC
-	TRBJ1-3	TRBV7-8	-	CASSLGHNTGNTIYF	TGTGCCAGCAGCTTAGGGCACAATACTGGAAACACCATATATTTT
TRBD2	TRBJ2-3	TRBV12-3/TRBV12-4	few	CASSYSGGSDTQYF	TGTGCCAGCAGTTACAGCGGGGGGTCAGATACGCAGTATTTT
TRBD2	TRBJ2-7	TRBV6-1	-	CASSDGGSPYEQYF	TGTGCCAGCAGTGACGGGGGGTCCCCCTACGAGCAGTACTTC
TRBD2	TRBJ2-3	TRBV4-1	many	CASSQEGMGLGTDTQYF	TGCGCCAGCAGCCAAGAAGGGATGGGACTAGGCACAGATACGCAGTATTTT
-	TRBJ2-1	TRBV5-1	few	CASYDFSYNEQFF	TGCGCCAGCTATGACTTCTCCTACAATGAGCAGTTCTTC
-	TRBJ1-6	TRBV7-9	few	CASSPGHSYNSPLHF	TGTGCCAGCAGCCCCGGCCACTCCTATAATTCACCCCTCCACTTT
TRBD2	TRBJ2-5	TRBV12-3/TRBV12-4	few	CASSRAGGRQETQYF	TGTGCCAGCAGTCGGGCGGGGGGACGCCAAGAGACCCAGTACTTC
-	TRBJ1-3	TRBV2	-	CASAPRGGNTIYF	TGTGCCAGCGCCCCGAGGGGGGGGAACACCATATATTTT
-	TRBJ1-2	TRBV10-3	few	CAISEGSNYGYTF	TGTGCCATCAGTGAGGGCAGTAACTATGGCTACACCTTC
-	TRBJ2-1	TRBV25-1	-	CASSEWGYRGNEQFF	TGTGCCAGCAGTGAATGGGGTTATAGGGGGAATGAGCAGTTCTTC
-	TRBJ2-7	TRBV20-1	many	CSGESPDEQYF	TGCAGTGGAGAAAGTCCGGACGAGCAGTACTTC
-	TRBJ2-1	TRBV12-3/TRBV12-4	-	CASSPTGTLLGEQFF	TGTGCCAGCAGCCCCACCGGGACACTGCTTGGTGAGCAGTTCTTC
-	TRBJ2-2	TRBV12-3/TRBV12-4	few	CASSFSGVVNTGELFF	TGTGCCAGCAGTTTCTCAGGGGTTGTAAACACCGGGGAGCTGTTTTTT
-	TRBJ2-7	TRBV10-3	-	CAISDPGDGVSF	TGTGCCATCAGTGACCCGGGGGATGGGGTGAGCTTC
-	TRBJ2-7	TRBV7-9	few	CASSLGVPPLEQYF	TGTGCCAGCAGCTTAGGGGTTCCCCCGCTCGAGCAGTACTTC
-	TRBJ1-2	TRBV5-1	few	CASSPGDMPLGYTF	TGCGCCAGCAGCCCCGGGGATATGCCCCTGGGCTACACCTTC
-	TRBJ2-7	TRBV4-3	-	CASSKAPVGEQYF	TGCGCCAGCAGCAAAGCCCCGGTGGGCGAGCAGTACTTC
-	TRBJ2-1	TRBV7-3	-	CASSLSPVSYNEQFF	TGTGCCAGCAGCTTATCCCCGGTATCCTACAATGAGCAGTTCTTC
-	TRBJ2-7	TRBV5-6	few	CASSLTIRANYEQYF	TGTGCCAGCAGCTTGACCATCAGGGCGAACTACGAGCAGTACTTC
-	TRBJ2-7	TRBV20-1	-	CSASPHAAYEQYF	TGCAGTGCTTCACCGCACGCCGCCTACGAGCAGTACTTC
TRBD2	TRBJ2-1	TRBV5-1	-	CASRYAGGLDNEQFF	TGCGCCAGCAGGTATGCGGGGGGGCTGGACAATGAGCAGTTCTTC
TRBD1	TRBJ1-2	TRBV6-1	few	CASQGRGQGHGYTF	TGTGCCAGCCAAGGGCGGGGACAGGGCCATGGCTACACCTTC
-	TRBJ2-2	TRBV5-1	-	CASSIGLAGELFF	TGCGCCAGCAGCATCGGGTTAGCCGGGGAGCTGTTTTTT
TRBD2	TRBJ2-5	TRBV11-1	few	CASSSVGLAGEIPRETQYF	TGTGCCAGCAGCTCGGTTGGACTAGCGGGGGAAATTCCGAGGGAGACCCAGTACTTC
-	TRBJ2-1	TRBV3-1	few	CASSQDFVSSYNEQFF	TGTGCCAGCAGCCAAGATTTCGTAAGCTCCTACAATGAGCAGTTCTTC
-	TRBJ2-7	TRBV28	few	CASVPGGRDLKEQYF	TGTGCCAGCGTCCCCGGCGGAAGGGACCTCAAGGAGCAGTACTTC
-	TRBJ1-4	TRBV12-3/TRBV12-4	-	CASSLGRLNEKLFF	TGTGCCAGCAGTTTGGGCAGGCTTAATGAAAAACTGTTTTTT
-	TRBJ1-1	TRBV29-1	-	CSYHRSMNTEAFF	TGCAGCTACCACAGGAGCATGAACACTGAAGCTTTCTTT
TRBD1	TRBJ2-1	TRBV20-1	many	CSAWNLLVADRVEQFF	TGCAGTGCCTGGAACCTCCTCGTCGCGGACAGGGTTGAGCAGTTCTTC
TRBD1	TRBJ1-2	TRBV29-1	-	CSVKKQGGIDGYTF	TGCAGCGTGAAAAAACAGGGGGGAATCGATGGCTACACCTTC
-	TRBJ2-2	TRBV12-3/TRBV12-4	many	CASSPPGELFF	TGTGCCAGCAGTCCTCCCGGGGAGCTGTTTTTT
-	TRBJ1-1	TRBV6-1	-	CASSELGHTAEAFF	TGTGCCAGCAGCGAACTAGGGCACACGGCTGAAGCTTTCTTT
-	TRBJ2-7	TRBV5-6	-	CASSLAGSDEQYF	TGTGCCAGCAGCTTGGCAGGGTCTGACGAGCAGTACTTC
TRBD1	TRBJ1-1	TRBV12-3/TRBV12-4	-	CASSPNIGRGRGEAFF	TGTGCCAGCAGTCCAAACATAGGCAGGGGGCGAGGGGAAGCTTTCTTT
-	TRBJ2-5	TRBV5-1	-	CASSSTGTPGETQYF	TGCGCCAGCAGCTCGACAGGAACCCCTGGTGAGACCCAGTACTTC
TRBD2	TRBJ2-7	TRBV27	-	CASSLSAGRGYEQYF	TGTGCCAGCAGTCTCTCGGCAGGGAGGGGCTACGAGCAGTACTTC
-	TRBJ2-1	TRBV2	few	CASSQVQRLFKGEQFF	TGTGCCAGCAGTCAAGTCCAGCGCCTCTTTAAGGGTGAGCAGTTCTTC